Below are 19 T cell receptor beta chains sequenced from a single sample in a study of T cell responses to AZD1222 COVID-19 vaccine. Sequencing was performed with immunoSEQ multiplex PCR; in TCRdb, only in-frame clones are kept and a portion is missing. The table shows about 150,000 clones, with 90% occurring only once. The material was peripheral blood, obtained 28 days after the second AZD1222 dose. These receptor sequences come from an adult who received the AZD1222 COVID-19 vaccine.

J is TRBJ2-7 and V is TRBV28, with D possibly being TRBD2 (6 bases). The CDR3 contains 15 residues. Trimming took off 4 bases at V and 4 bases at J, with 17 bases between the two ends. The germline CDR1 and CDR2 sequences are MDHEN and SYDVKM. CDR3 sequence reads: CASSSRGTLPYEQYF. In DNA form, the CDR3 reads TGTGCCAGCAGTTCCCGCGGGACGTTACCTTACGAGCAGTACTTC.

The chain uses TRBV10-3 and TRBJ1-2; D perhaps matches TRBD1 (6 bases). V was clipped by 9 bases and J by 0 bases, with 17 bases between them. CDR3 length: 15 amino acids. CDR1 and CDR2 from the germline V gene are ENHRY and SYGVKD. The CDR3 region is CAMQQGTPTNYGYTF. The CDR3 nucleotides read TGTGCCATGCAGCAGGGGACGCCGACTAACTATGGCTACACCTTC.

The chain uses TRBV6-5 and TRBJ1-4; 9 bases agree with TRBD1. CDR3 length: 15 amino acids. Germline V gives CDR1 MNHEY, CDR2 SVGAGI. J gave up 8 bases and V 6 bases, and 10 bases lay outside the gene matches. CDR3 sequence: CASRDTGTGKEKLFF. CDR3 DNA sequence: TGTGCCAGCAGGGATACCGGGACAGGGAAAGAAAAACTGTTTTTT.

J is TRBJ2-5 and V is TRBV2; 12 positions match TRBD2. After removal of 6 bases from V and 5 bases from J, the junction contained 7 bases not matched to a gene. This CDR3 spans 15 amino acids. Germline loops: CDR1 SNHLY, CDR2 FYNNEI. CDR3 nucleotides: TGTGCCAGCAGCGCCACTAGCGGGGGGTTGGAGACCCAGTACTTC. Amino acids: CASSATSGGLETQYF.

The DNA for the CDR3 is TGTGCCAGCAGTGTCGCTAGCGGAGAGTTCTTC. Translation gives CASSVASGEFF. This chain joins TRBV2 and TRBJ2-1; 7 nucleotides align to TRBD2. Germline CDR1 SNHLY, CDR2 FYNNEI. The CDR3 length is 11 residues. The V and J ends lost 4 bases and 14 bases, in that order; junction bases with no gene match: 5.

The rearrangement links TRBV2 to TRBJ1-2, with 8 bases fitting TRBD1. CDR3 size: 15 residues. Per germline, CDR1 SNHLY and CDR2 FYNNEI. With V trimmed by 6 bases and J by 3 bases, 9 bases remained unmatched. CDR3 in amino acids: CASRARGLSDYGYTF. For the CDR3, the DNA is TGTGCCAGCAGGGCCAGGGGGCTTTCTGACTATGGCTACACCTTC.

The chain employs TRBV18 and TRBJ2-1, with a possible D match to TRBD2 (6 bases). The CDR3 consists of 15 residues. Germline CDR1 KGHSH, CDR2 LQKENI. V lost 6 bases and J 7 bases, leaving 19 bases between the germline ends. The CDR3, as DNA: TGTGCCAGCTCCAAGGAGACTAGTGGGGGGAATGAGCAGTTCTTC. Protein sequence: CASSKETSGGNEQFF.

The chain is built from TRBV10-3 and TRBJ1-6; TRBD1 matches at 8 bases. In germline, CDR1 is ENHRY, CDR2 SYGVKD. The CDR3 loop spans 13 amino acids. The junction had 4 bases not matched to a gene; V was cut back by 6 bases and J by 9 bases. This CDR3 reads CAIRDRDVSPLHF. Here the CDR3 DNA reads TGTGCCATCAGGGACAGGGATGTTTCACCCCTCCACTTT.

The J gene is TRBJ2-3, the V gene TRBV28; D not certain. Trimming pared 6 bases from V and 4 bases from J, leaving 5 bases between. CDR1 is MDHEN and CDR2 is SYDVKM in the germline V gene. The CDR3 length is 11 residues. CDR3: CASSWADTQYF. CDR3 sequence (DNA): TGTGCCAGCAGCTGGGCAGATACGCAGTATTTT.

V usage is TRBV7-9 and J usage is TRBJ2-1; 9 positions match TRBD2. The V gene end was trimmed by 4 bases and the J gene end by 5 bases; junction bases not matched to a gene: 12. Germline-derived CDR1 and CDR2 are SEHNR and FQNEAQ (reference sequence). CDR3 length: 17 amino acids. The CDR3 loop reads CASSSTISAGGNNEQFF. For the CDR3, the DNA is TGTGCCAGCAGCTCCACCATATCGGCGGGGGGGAACAATGAGCAGTTCTTC.

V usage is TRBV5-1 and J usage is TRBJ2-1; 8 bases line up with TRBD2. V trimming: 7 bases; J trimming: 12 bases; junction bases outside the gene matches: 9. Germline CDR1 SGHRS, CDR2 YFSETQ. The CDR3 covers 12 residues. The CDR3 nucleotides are TGCGCCAGCGGACTAGCAGGATTAAGGCAGTTCTTC. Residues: CASGLAGLRQFF.

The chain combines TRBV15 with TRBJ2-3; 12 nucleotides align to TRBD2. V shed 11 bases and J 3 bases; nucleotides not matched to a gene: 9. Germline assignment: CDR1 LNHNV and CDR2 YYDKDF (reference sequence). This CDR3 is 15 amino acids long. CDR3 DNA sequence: TGTGCCTCCGAGCTAGCGGGGGGGCAAACAGATACGCAGTATTTT. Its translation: CASELAGGQTDTQYF.

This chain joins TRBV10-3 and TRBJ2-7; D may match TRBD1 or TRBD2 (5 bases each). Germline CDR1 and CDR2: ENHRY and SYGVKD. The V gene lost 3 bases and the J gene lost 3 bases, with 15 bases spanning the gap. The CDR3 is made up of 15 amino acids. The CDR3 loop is CAISDPGTVHYEQYF. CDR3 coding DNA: TGTGCCATCAGTGACCCCGGGACGGTTCACTACGAGCAGTACTTC.

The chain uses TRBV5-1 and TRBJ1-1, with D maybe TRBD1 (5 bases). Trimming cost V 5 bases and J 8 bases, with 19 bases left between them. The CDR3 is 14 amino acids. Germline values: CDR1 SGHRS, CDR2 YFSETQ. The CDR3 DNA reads TGCGCCAGCAGGTCTTCTTATCAGGGAAAAGAAGCTTTCTTT. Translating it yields CASRSSYQGKEAFF.

CDR3 amino acids: CASSFPGDSPPLHF. DNA of the CDR3: TGTGCCAGCAGCTTTCCCGGGGATTCCCCACCCCTCCACTTT. J is TRBJ1-6 and V is TRBV11-2; D is unclear. The CDR3 is 14 residues long. Germline CDR1 reads SGHAT; CDR2 reads FQNNGV. Trimming removed 3 bases from V and 11 bases from J, with 14 bases in between.

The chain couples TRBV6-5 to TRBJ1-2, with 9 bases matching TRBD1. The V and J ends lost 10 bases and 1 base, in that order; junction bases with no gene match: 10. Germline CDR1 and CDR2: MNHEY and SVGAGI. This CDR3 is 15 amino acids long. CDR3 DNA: TGTGCCATCCGGGACAGGGTAAAATTTAACTATGGCTACACCTTC. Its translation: CAIRDRVKFNYGYTF.

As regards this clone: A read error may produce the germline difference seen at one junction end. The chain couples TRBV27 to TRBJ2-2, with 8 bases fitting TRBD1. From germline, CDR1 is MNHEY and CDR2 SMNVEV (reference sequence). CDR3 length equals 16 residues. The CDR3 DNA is TGTGCCAGCAGTTTTTTACGGACAGGGAACGCCGGGGAGCTGTTTTTT. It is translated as CASSFLRTGNAGELFF.

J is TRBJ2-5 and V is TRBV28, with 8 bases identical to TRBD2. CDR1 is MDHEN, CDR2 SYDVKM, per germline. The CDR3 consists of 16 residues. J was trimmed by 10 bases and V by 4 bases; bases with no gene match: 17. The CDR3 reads CASSSVVGRVSRFQYF. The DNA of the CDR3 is TGTGCCAGCAGTTCCGTTGTCGGGAGGGTCTCACGTTTCCAGTACTTC.

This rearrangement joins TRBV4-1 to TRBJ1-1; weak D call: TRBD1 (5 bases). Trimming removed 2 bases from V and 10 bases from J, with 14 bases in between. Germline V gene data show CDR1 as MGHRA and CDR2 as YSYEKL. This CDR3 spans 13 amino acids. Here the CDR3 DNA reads TGCGCCAGCAGCCAAAGCAGGGATCGGGGAGCTTTCTTT. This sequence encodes CASSQSRDRGAFF.